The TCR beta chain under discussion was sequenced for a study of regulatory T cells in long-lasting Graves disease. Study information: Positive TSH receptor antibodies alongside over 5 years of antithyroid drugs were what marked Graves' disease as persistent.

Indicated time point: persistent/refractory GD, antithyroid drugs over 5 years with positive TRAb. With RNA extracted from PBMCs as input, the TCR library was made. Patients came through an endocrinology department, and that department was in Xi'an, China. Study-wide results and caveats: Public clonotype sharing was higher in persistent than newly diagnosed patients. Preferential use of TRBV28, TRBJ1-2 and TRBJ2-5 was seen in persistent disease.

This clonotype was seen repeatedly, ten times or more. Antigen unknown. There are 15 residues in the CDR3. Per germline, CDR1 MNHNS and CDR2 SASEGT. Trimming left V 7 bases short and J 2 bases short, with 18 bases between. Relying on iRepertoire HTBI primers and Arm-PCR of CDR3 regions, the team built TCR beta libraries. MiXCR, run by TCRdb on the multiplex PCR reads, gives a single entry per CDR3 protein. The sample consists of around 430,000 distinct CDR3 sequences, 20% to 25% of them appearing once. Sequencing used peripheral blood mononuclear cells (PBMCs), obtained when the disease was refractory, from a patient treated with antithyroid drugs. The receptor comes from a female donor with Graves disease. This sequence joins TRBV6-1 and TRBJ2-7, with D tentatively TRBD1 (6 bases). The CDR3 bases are TGTGCCAGCACTGGGCCAGGGGCGGGCACCTACGAGCAGTACTTC. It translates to CASTGPGAGTYEQYF.